This T cell receptor (beta chain) was identified during a study of shared clonotypes between healthy human individuals. Comments on this clone: As yet, its antigen is unknown.

Findings and limits, study-wide: Compared with memory subsets, naive subsets generally had larger estimated richness. Among donors, clonotype sharing was expected to be affected by sequencing depth. The study found lower generation probabilities in non-shared clonotypes than in those shared by all four donors.

For sorted subsets, about 0.2 ug DNA per replicate equaled approximately 32,000 T cell genomes. The table came from immunoSEQ multiplex PCR; TCRdb's copy has only in-frame clones and leaves some out. The table shows some 320,000 clones, with around 86% occurring only once. The source of this sequence is a man between 18 and 35 years old in good health. The sequenced sample was memory CD8+ T cells sorted from blood. Documented subset: CD45RO+ cells pooled with CCR7-negative TemRA cells.

CDR3: CASSERRLAGAYNEQFF. In DNA form, the CDR3 reads TGTGCCAGCAGTGAAAGGAGACTAGCGGGGGCGTACAATGAGCAGTTCTTC. The chain joins TRBV6-1 to TRBJ2-1, with 12 bases aligning to TRBD2. The CDR3 spans 17 residues. The germline CDR1 and CDR2 sequences are MNHNS and SASEGT. V was clipped by 2 bases and J by 4 bases; unmatched bases: 6.